A selection of T cell receptor beta chains follows, all from one sample in a study of T cell changes during pregnancy in multiple sclerosis. Method: immunoSEQ multiplex PCR; TCRdb's copy keeps in-frame clones and lacks some. The sample yields 75,000 to 80,000 clones, roughly 90% seen once. Material: peripheral blood, obtained before pregnancy. Receptor source: a female donor with multiple sclerosis, enrolled in a pregnancy study. Each CDR3 is given with its conserved first and last residue. The D gene is left open where the match is weak. For some rows the clone size is stated as once, few or many, or as a class when expanded; others skip it.

abundance,v_gene,j_gene,d_gene,CDR3aa,CDR3nt
-,TRBV28,TRBJ1-1,-,CASSWAENTEAFF,TGTGCCAGCAGTTGGGCAGAGAACACTGAAGCTTTCTTT
-,TRBV7-9,TRBJ1-2,-,CASSPVREDGYTF,TGTGCCAGCAGCCCCGTCAGGGAAGACGGCTACACCTTC
-,TRBV7-2,TRBJ2-7,TRBD2,CASSSRPAWRGELYEQYF,TGTGCCAGCAGCTCCCGGCCCGCCTGGCGGGGGGAACTCTACGAGCAGTACTTC
-,TRBV4-3,TRBJ2-7,-,CASSQSFTTYEQYF,TGCGCCAGCAGCCAGAGTTTTACTACCTACGAGCAGTACTTC
once,TRBV6-5,TRBJ1-1,-,CASSSLGNTEAFF,TGTGCCAGCAGTTCCCTAGGGAACACTGAAGCTTTCTTT
-,TRBV9,TRBJ1-2,-,CASSATELLEHGYTF,TGTGCCAGCAGCGCGACGGAGCTACTTGAACATGGCTACACCTTC
-,TRBV29-1,TRBJ2-1,-,CSVEVGNSYNEQFF,TGCAGCGTTGAGGTGGGCAATAGCTACAATGAGCAGTTCTTC
-,TRBV6-1,TRBJ1-2,TRBD1,CASRSGTGYYGYTF,TGTGCCAGCAGATCCGGGACAGGGTATTATGGCTACACCTTC
-,TRBV9,TRBJ2-7,-,CASSPTGPSYEQYF,TGTGCCAGCAGCCCAACAGGCCCTTCCTACGAGCAGTACTTC
-,TRBV18,TRBJ2-5,-,CASSPSTLRGQYF,TGTGCCAGCTCACCGTCGACCCTCCGGGGCCAGTACTTC
-,TRBV5-1,TRBJ1-2,-,CASSFSGQSYGYTF,TGCGCCAGCAGCTTCTCAGGCCAGAGCTATGGCTACACCTTC
-,TRBV2,TRBJ1-5,-,CASSEVGGTNQPQHF,TGTGCCAGCAGTGAAGTGGGGGGGACCAATCAGCCCCAGCATTTT
-,TRBV20-1,TRBJ1-4,-,CSARAREKLFF,TGCAGTGCTAGGGCCCGCGAAAAACTGTTTTTT
-,TRBV7-7,TRBJ2-6,-,CASSFGALGLPGANVLTF,TGTGCTAGCAGCTTTGGGGCCCTCGGGCTACCTGGGGCCAACGTCCTGACTTTC
-,TRBV25-1,TRBJ2-3,-,CASSLTGIRDTQYF,TGTGCCAGCAGTCTAACAGGAATCCGGGATACGCAGTATTTT
-,TRBV9,TRBJ2-7,TRBD1,CASSASGGSGEQYF,TGTGCCAGCAGCGCCTCAGGGGGCTCGGGCGAGCAGTACTTC
-,TRBV11-3,TRBJ2-5,TRBD1,CASSLGQGGPTLETQYF,TGTGCCAGCAGCTTAGGACAGGGGGGTCCGACCCTGGAGACCCAGTACTTC
-,TRBV5-1,TRBJ2-3,-,CASSSGPTDTQYF,TGCGCCAGCAGCTCAGGTCCCACAGATACGCAGTATTTT
-,TRBV7-6,TRBJ2-7,-,CASSFGGAGYEQYF,TGTGCCAGCAGCTTTGGCGGAGCCGGCTACGAGCAGTACTTC
-,TRBV7-9,TRBJ2-7,TRBD2,CASSPKIAGPYYEQYF,TGTGCCAGCAGCCCTAAGATAGCGGGGCCCTACTACGAGCAGTACTTC
-,TRBV2,TRBJ2-7,-,CASREQDYSYEQYF,TGTGCCAGCAGGGAACAGGATTACTCCTACGAGCAGTACTTC
-,TRBV11-3,TRBJ2-7,TRBD2,CASSSGGVDEQYF,TGTGCCAGCAGCTCCGGGGGGGTCGACGAGCAGTACTTC
-,TRBV30,TRBJ2-6,TRBD1,CALDRVPGANVLTF,TGTGCCTTGGACAGGGTCCCTGGGGCCAACGTCCTGACTTTC
few,TRBV30,TRBJ1-1,-,CAWTLGPEEAFF,TGTGCCTGGACTCTAGGCCCCGAGGAAGCTTTCTTT
-,TRBV13,TRBJ1-3,-,CASSLVPVVAGNTIYF,TGTGCCAGCAGCTTAGTACCGGTAGTTGCAGGAAACACCATATATTTT
-,TRBV10-1,TRBJ1-2,-,CASWEGPGGYTF,TGCGCCAGCTGGGAGGGTCCTGGAGGCTACACCTTC
-,TRBV6-6,TRBJ1-4,-,CASSHGGEGTNEKLFF,TGTGCCAGCAGTCACGGGGGAGAGGGGACCAATGAAAAACTGTTTTTT
-,TRBV28,TRBJ1-2,-,CASSLLGTGSYGYTF,TGTGCCAGCAGTTTATTGGGAACAGGGTCCTATGGCTACACCTTC
-,TRBV4-1,TRBJ2-1,TRBD1,CASSHAMGWTGSSYNEQFF,TGCGCCAGCAGCCATGCAATGGGCTGGACAGGGAGCTCCTACAATGAGCAGTTCTTC
-,TRBV6-6,TRBJ2-7,TRBD1,CASSFGTDAYEQYF,TGTGCCAGCAGTTTCGGGACAGATGCCTACGAGCAGTACTTC
-,TRBV5-1,TRBJ1-6,TRBD1,CASSSSGQGDSPLHF,TGCGCCAGCAGCTCGTCGGGACAGGGGGATTCACCCCTCCACTTT
-,TRBV10-3,TRBJ2-2,TRBD1,CATAGTGFTGELFF,TGTGCCACCGCCGGGACAGGGTTCACCGGGGAGCTGTTTTTT
-,TRBV19,TRBJ2-3,TRBD2,CASSRGTSGGATDTQYF,TGTGCCAGTAGTAGGGGGACTAGCGGGGGGGCCACAGATACGCAGTATTTT
-,TRBV28,TRBJ2-7,-,CASSLGVRGPSYEQYF,TGTGCCAGCAGTTTAGGAGTGCGGGGACCCTCCTACGAGCAGTACTTC
-,TRBV10-3,TRBJ1-4,-,CAIAPSREKLFF,TGTGCCATTGCCCCTTCCAGGGAAAAACTGTTTTTT
-,TRBV7-2,TRBJ1-5,-,CASSLGRQPQHF,TGTGCCAGCAGCTTAGGTCGTCAGCCCCAGCATTTT
-,TRBV4-3,TRBJ2-5,TRBD2,CASRPAGGDQETQYF,TGCGCCAGCAGACCAGCGGGGGGGGATCAAGAGACCCAGTACTTC
-,TRBV5-4,TRBJ2-1,-,CASSLDRAGYNEQFF,TGTGCCAGCAGCTTGGACAGGGCAGGTTACAATGAGCAGTTCTTC
-,TRBV9,TRBJ2-5,TRBD2,CASSVVSGEETQYF,TGTGCCAGCAGCGTAGTTAGCGGGGAAGAGACCCAGTACTTC
-,TRBV5-1,TRBJ1-1,-,CASRPQENTEAFF,TGCGCCAGCAGGCCACAGGAGAACACTGAAGCTTTCTTT
once,TRBV5-1,TRBJ2-5,TRBD1,CASSRDGQDLTQYF,TGCGCCAGCAGCCGGGATGGACAGGACTTAACCCAGTACTTC
-,TRBV11-2,TRBJ1-3,-,CASTLPGEGNTIYF,TGTGCCAGCACCCTACCGGGGGAGGGAAACACCATATATTTT
-,TRBV29-1,TRBJ2-7,-,CSVGQGIYEQYF,TGCAGCGTTGGGCAGGGAATCTACGAGCAGTACTTC
-,TRBV20-1,TRBJ2-7,-,CSAAFEEQYF,TGCAGTGCTGCCTTCGAGGAGCAGTACTTC
-,TRBV10-3,TRBJ1-2,-,CAISEFRGEYGYTF,TGTGCCATCAGTGAGTTTCGGGGGGAGTATGGCTACACCTTC
-,TRBV18,TRBJ2-3,-,CASSPGPAATDTQYF,TGTGCCAGCTCACCCGGTCCCGCCGCAACAGATACGCAGTATTTT
-,TRBV28,TRBJ2-7,-,CASRGRIDTYEQYF,TGTGCCAGCAGGGGGCGGATAGACACCTACGAGCAGTACTTC